Listed here are 30 T cell receptor beta chains from one sample, sequenced in a study of T cells in Graves' hyperthyroidism and ophthalmopathy. What was amplified from RNA transcripts were TCR beta CDR3 regions. During a first-round RT-PCR of the TCR CDR3, the HTBI primer set was used. TCRdb ran MiXCR on the multiplex PCR reads and lists one entry per CDR3 protein. The data contain over 700,000 distinct CDR3 sequences, about two fifths of them singletons. Source material: blood. These receptors all come from a man younger than 30 with Graves' hyperthyroidism.

The CDR3: CASSQVDVSYEQYF. The CDR3 DNA follows: TGTGCCAGCAGCCAAGTGGACGTCTCCTACGAGCAGTACTTC. This sequence joins TRBV7-2 and TRBJ2-7; D is unresolved. The CDR3 runs 14 residues. Germline assignment: CDR1 SGHTA and CDR2 FQGNSA. V was pared by 5 bases and J by 0 bases, with 11 bases between. The full variable domain, its missing parts supplied by reference TRBV7-2 and TRBJ2-7, is GAGVSQSPSNKVTEKGKDVELRCDPISGHTALYWYRQSLGQGLEFLIYFQGNSAPDKSGLPSDRFSAERTGGSVSTLTIQRTQQEDSAVYLCASSQVDVSYEQYFGPGTRLTVT.

This chain uses TRBV20-1 with TRBJ2-7, with 10 bases that match TRBD1. Trimming took 5 bases from V and 6 from J; bases not matched to a gene: 10. This CDR3 region has 14 residues. The germline CDR1 and CDR2 sequences are DFQATT and SNEGSKA (reference sequence). This chain's CDR3 is CSAPPGQGIGEQYF. The CDR3, as DNA: TGCAGTGCTCCCCCGGGACAGGGGATAGGCGAGCAGTACTTC.

This clonotype was observed a handful of times. The rearrangement links TRBV11-2 to TRBJ2-7; the D gene could be TRBD1 or TRBD2 (5 bases each). Germline V gene data show CDR1 as SGHAT and CDR2 as FQNNGV. The V end was cut by 4 bases, the J end by 7 bases, with 20 bases between. CDR3 length: 15 amino acids. The CDR3 DNA is TGTGCCAGCAGCTCCTTCAGAGGGACCTCCGGGGAGCAGTACTTC. Protein sequence: CASSSFRGTSGEQYF.

This clonotype was seen just once. CDR3 amino acids: CSVMGLADETQYF. CDR3 DNA sequence: TGCAGCGTTATGGGACTAGCGGACGAGACCCAGTACTTC. V gene TRBV29-1 combines with J gene TRBJ2-5; 11 nucleotides agree with TRBD2. The CDR3 is made up of 13 amino acids. The germline V gene encodes CDR1 SQVTM and CDR2 ANQGSEA. Trimming at V came to 5 bases and at J to 5 bases, leaving 4 bases not matched to a gene.

V is TRBV27 and J is TRBJ1-2, with a tentative D call TRBD1 (6 bases). The CDR3 runs 12 residues. Germline CDR1 MNHEY, CDR2 SMNVEV (reference sequence). V lost 7 bases and J lost 6, with 12 bases in between. CDR3: CASMTGGHGYTF. DNA for the CDR3: TGTGCCAGCATGACGGGGGGGCATGGCTACACCTTC.

Note on this clonotype: This sequence may be a read error, since a much larger clone differs from it by one base. The chain recombines TRBV10-3 with TRBJ1-2; 8 nucleotides align to TRBD1. V gave up 2 bases and J gave up 6 bases; unmatched junction bases: 8. CDR1 and CDR2 from the germline V gene are ENHRY and SYGVKD. The CDR3 has 15 amino acids. CDR3 in DNA: TGTGCCATCAGTGAGATAGGACAGGGAGACCATGGCTACACCTTC. Its translation: CAISEIGQGDHGYTF.

This rearrangement joins TRBV6-1 to TRBJ1-4; D is unclear. The CDR3 runs 14 residues. V was shortened by 4 bases and J by 7 bases, with 13 bases between the two germline ends. The germline V gene has CDR1 MNHNS and CDR2 SASEGT. The CDR3 spells CASSGSKESEKLFF. DNA for the CDR3: TGTGCCAGCAGTGGAAGTAAGGAAAGTGAAAAACTGTTTTTT.

This clonotype was counted ten times or more. The gene calls are TRBV12-3 or TRBV12-4 and TRBJ1-1; no firm D call. The V end was cut by 8 bases, the J end by 3 bases, with 13 bases between. This CDR3 has 13 amino acids. The CDR3, as DNA: TGTGCCAGCTCCCTTTCTCTGTACACTGAAGCTTTCTTT. Residues: CASSLSLYTEAFF.

This clonotype was seen repeatedly, ten times or more. This chain joins TRBV15 and TRBJ1-1, with TRBD1 as a possible D gene (6 bases). This CDR3 spans 16 amino acids. V dropped 0 bases and J dropped 5 bases, with 16 bases sitting between them. Germline CDR1 and CDR2: LNHNV and YYDKDF (reference sequence). CDR3 loop: CATSREGARRRTEAFF. CDR3 coding DNA: TGTGCCACCAGCAGAGAGGGGGCCAGGAGGAGGACTGAAGCTTTCTTT.

This clonotype appeared a few times. V is TRBV4-1 and J is TRBJ2-5; 11 bases line up with TRBD1. J was trimmed by 5 bases and V by 3 bases; bases with no gene match: 5. Looked up from germline, CDR1 is MGHRA and CDR2 is YSYEKL. This CDR3 has 15 amino acids. Written as DNA, the CDR3 is TGCGCCAGCAGCCAGGAGGACAGGGGGCCGGAGACCCAGTACTTC. Protein sequence: CASSQEDRGPETQYF.

In its sample, this clonotype was seen many times. The rearrangement uses TRBV10-3 and TRBJ1-2; no clear D gene. Germline loops: CDR1 ENHRY, CDR2 SYGVKD. The CDR3 length is 12 residues. Trimming left V 0 bases short and J 6 bases short, with 5 bases between. CDR3 in amino acids: CAISESQHGYTF. In DNA, the CDR3 is TGTGCCATCAGTGAGTCTCAACATGGCTACACCTTC.

The gene calls are TRBV6-5 and TRBJ1-5, with 8 bases aligning to TRBD1. Looked up from germline, CDR1 is MNHEY and CDR2 is SVGAGI. This CDR3 region has 12 residues. Trimming took 9 bases from V and 6 from J; bases not matched to a gene: 4. The CDR3 is CASRQGAQPQHF. CDR3 coding DNA: TGTGCCAGTAGGCAGGGGGCTCAGCCCCAGCATTTT.

The sample holds a few counts of this clonotype. The chain employs TRBV12-3 or TRBV12-4 and TRBJ1-2; D gene ambiguous. The CDR3 is 13 residues long. Trimming took 2 bases from V and 8 from J, leaving 12 bases between them. The CDR3 is CASSLQAGEGYTF. For the CDR3, the DNA is TGTGCCAGCAGTTTACAGGCGGGAGAGGGCTACACCTTC.

J is TRBJ1-1 and V is TRBV6-4, with D unclear. This CDR3 has 13 residues. CDR1 MRHNA and CDR2 SNTAGT come from the germline V gene. Trimming left V 4 bases short and J 1 base short, with 7 bases between. The chain's CDR3 is CASSAFGNTEAFF. For the CDR3, the DNA is TGTGCCAGCAGTGCGTTCGGGAACACTGAAGCTTTCTTT.

With respect to this clonotype: At one end the junction does not follow the germline gene, possibly because of a read error. V is TRBV20-1 and J is TRBJ1-1; D call uncertain. This CDR3 is 12 amino acids long. CDR1 and CDR2 from the germline V gene are DFQATT and SNEGSKA (reference sequence). CDR3 sequence reads: CSAFTPNTGAFF. The CDR3 DNA is TGCAGTGCGTTCACACCGAACACTGGAGCTTTCTTT.

V gene TRBV19 combines with J gene TRBJ2-7; D might be TRBD1 (6 bases). Germline CDR1 LNHDA, CDR2 SQIVND (reference sequence). This CDR3 has 15 amino acids. The V and J ends lost 5 bases and 7 bases respectively, with 21 bases between them. The CDR3 DNA reads as TGTGCCAGTAGTTCAGGGACCCAGGGGAATTGGGAGCAGTACTTC. Translating gives CASSSGTQGNWEQYF.

This clonotype was counted at least ten times. This may stem from a read error, because a much larger clone lies one nucleotide away. The chain links TRBV7-9 to TRBJ1-3; D unresolved. The V end lost 5 bases, the J end lost 2 bases, and 7 bases lay between the germline ends. Germline assignment: CDR1 SEHNR and CDR2 FQNEAQ (reference sequence). This CDR3 comprises 13 residues. Here the CDR3 DNA reads TGTGCCAGCAGCGTAAACCCTGGAAACACCATATATTTT. Its protein is CASSVNPGNTIYF.

This clonotype was counted a few times. This sequence joins TRBV7-3 and TRBJ2-2; D is perhaps TRBD1 (6 bases). CDR1 and CDR2 from the germline V gene are SGHTA and FQGTGA. V lost 0 bases and J 3 bases, leaving 11 bases between the germline ends. The CDR3 is 16 amino acids. This CDR3 is CASSLTYRADTGELFF. DNA of the CDR3: TGTGCCAGCAGCTTAACGTACAGGGCAGACACCGGGGAGCTGTTTTTT.

V and J are TRBV9 and TRBJ1-1; D might be TRBD1 (5 bases). Trimming shortened V by 3 bases and J by 4 bases, and 13 bases separated the two germline ends. Germline CDR1 reads SGDLS; CDR2 reads YYNGEE. The CDR3 totals 14 residues. This CDR3 is CASSARREATEAFF. CDR3 DNA: TGTGCCAGCAGCGCCCGCAGGGAGGCCACTGAAGCTTTCTTT.

This clonotype was seen repeatedly, ten times or more. V usage is TRBV2 and J usage is TRBJ1-1; D perhaps matches TRBD1 (5 bases). V gave up 5 bases and J gave up 11 bases, with 12 bases separating them. Looked up from germline, CDR1 is SNHLY and CDR2 is FYNNEI. The CDR3 is 11 residues long. The CDR3 bases are TGTGCCAGCAGTTCCTCAGGGTGGGCTTTCTTT. Translating it yields CASSSSGWAFF. Together with reference TRBV2 and TRBJ1-1, the CDR3 gives the full variable domain: EPEVTQTPSHQVTQMGQEVILRCVPISNHLYFYWYRQILGQKVEFLVSFYNNEISEKSEIFDDQFSVERPDGSNFTLKIRSTKLEDSAMYFCASSSSGWAFFGQGTRLTVV.

This clonotype was seen a handful of times. The chain links TRBV7-9 to TRBJ1-5; no clear D. The germline V gene encodes CDR1 SEHNR and CDR2 FQNEAQ (reference sequence). Trimming pared 5 bases from V and 7 bases from J, leaving 18 bases between. This CDR3 is built from 15 residues. CDR3 region: CASSLPAPQSQPQHF. The CDR3 DNA reads TGTGCCAGCAGCCTTCCGGCCCCCCAGAGCCAGCCCCAGCATTTT.

The chain uses TRBV12-3 or TRBV12-4 and TRBJ1-5; D not certain. This CDR3 is built from 14 residues. V was shortened by 5 bases and J by 3 bases, with 11 bases between the two germline ends. In DNA form, the CDR3 reads TGTGCCAGCAGTGATCGGGCTCCCAATCAGCCCCAGCATTTT. Its translation is CASSDRAPNQPQHF.

The J gene is TRBJ1-1, the V gene TRBV7-9, with D maybe TRBD1 (5 bases). The CDR3 is 13 amino acids. The V gene lost 4 bases and the J gene lost 7 bases, with 13 bases spanning the gap. Germline V CDR1 and CDR2: SEHNR, FQNEAQ (reference sequence). Written as DNA, the CDR3 is TGTGCCAGCAGCTCGACAGAAAACCGTGAAGCTTTCTTT. This gives the protein CASSSTENREAFF.

This clonotype was counted a few times. The V and J genes are TRBV11-3 and TRBJ1-2, with D maybe TRBD1 (6 bases). Per the germline V gene, CDR1 is SGHNT and CDR2 is YENEEA. This CDR3 is built from 15 residues. Between the trimmed V and J ends, which lost 1 base and 8 bases, there was a span of 17 bases. As DNA, the CDR3 is TGTGCCAGCAGCTTAGCCGGGACACCCTTAGGGGGCTACACCTTC. Translating gives CASSLAGTPLGGYTF. The whole variable domain, filled in from reference TRBV11-3 and TRBJ1-2, reads EAGVVQSPRYKIIEKKQPVAFWCNPISGHNTLYWYLQNLGQGPELLIRYENEEAVDDSQLPKDRFSAERLKGVDSTLKIQPAELGDSAVYLCASSLAGTPLGGYTFGSGTRLTVV.

The chain carries TRBV7-8 and TRBJ1-4, with TRBD1 as a possible D gene (5 bases). There are 15 residues in the CDR3. Germline assignment: CDR1 SGHVS and CDR2 FQNEAQ. Trimming took off 8 bases at V and 8 bases at J, with 21 bases between the two ends. CDR3 residues: CASAPRLVQVEKLFF. CDR3 nucleotide sequence: TGTGCCAGCGCCCCAAGGCTGGTACAGGTCGAAAAACTGTTTTTT.

This clonotype has at least ten counts. The rearrangement uses TRBV7-6 and TRBJ1-2; D remains unclear. V gave up 0 bases and J gave up 1 base, with 6 bases separating them. Germline CDR1 and CDR2: SGHVS and FNYEAQ. The CDR3 is 14 residues long. The CDR3: CASSLAADNYGYTF. DNA for the CDR3: TGTGCCAGCAGCTTAGCGGCAGATAACTATGGCTACACCTTC. Based on the CDR3 plus reference TRBV7-6 and TRBJ1-2, the full variable domain is GAGVSQSPRYKVTKRGQDVALRCDPISGHVSLYWYRQALGQGPEFLTYFNYEAQQDKSGLPNDRFSAERPEGSISTLTIQRTEQRDSAMYRCASSLAADNYGYTFGSGTRLTVV.

This clonotype occurred a few times. J is TRBJ1-1 and V is TRBV7-2; D call uncertain. The CDR3 has 8 amino acids. Germline CDR1 reads SGHTA; CDR2 reads FQGNSA. The V end was cut by 0 bases, the J end by 13 bases, with 0 bases between. In DNA, the CDR3 is TGTGCCAGCAGCTTAGCTTTCTTT. It is translated as CASSLAFF.

The chain uses TRBV10-3 and TRBJ2-7, with D possibly being TRBD1 (6 bases). The ends were cut back, 3 bases at V and 4 bases at J, with 13 bases in the middle. The CDR3 extends over 14 amino acids. From germline, CDR1 is ENHRY and CDR2 SYGVKD. The CDR3 sequence is CAISERTESYEQYF. Here the CDR3 DNA reads TGTGCCATCAGTGAACGGACAGAGAGTTACGAGCAGTACTTC.

The chain combines TRBV6-6 with TRBJ2-5; the D is unclear. This CDR3 region has 13 residues. Germline V gene sequence: CDR1 MNHNY, CDR2 SVGAGI (reference sequence). V lost 0 bases to trimming and J lost 5 bases, with 7 bases between them. The CDR3 region has the DNA TGTGCCAGCAGTTACTCGACGATCGAGACCCAGTACTTC. This codes for CASSYSTIETQYF.

This chain joins TRBV12-3 or TRBV12-4 and TRBJ2-7; 8 positions agree with TRBD1. V shed 0 bases and J 7 bases; nucleotides not matched to a gene: 8. CDR3 length: 15 amino acids. CDR3 residues: CASSLAQGAPGEQYF. Written as DNA, the CDR3 is TGTGCCAGCAGTTTAGCCCAGGGGGCGCCGGGGGAGCAGTACTTC.